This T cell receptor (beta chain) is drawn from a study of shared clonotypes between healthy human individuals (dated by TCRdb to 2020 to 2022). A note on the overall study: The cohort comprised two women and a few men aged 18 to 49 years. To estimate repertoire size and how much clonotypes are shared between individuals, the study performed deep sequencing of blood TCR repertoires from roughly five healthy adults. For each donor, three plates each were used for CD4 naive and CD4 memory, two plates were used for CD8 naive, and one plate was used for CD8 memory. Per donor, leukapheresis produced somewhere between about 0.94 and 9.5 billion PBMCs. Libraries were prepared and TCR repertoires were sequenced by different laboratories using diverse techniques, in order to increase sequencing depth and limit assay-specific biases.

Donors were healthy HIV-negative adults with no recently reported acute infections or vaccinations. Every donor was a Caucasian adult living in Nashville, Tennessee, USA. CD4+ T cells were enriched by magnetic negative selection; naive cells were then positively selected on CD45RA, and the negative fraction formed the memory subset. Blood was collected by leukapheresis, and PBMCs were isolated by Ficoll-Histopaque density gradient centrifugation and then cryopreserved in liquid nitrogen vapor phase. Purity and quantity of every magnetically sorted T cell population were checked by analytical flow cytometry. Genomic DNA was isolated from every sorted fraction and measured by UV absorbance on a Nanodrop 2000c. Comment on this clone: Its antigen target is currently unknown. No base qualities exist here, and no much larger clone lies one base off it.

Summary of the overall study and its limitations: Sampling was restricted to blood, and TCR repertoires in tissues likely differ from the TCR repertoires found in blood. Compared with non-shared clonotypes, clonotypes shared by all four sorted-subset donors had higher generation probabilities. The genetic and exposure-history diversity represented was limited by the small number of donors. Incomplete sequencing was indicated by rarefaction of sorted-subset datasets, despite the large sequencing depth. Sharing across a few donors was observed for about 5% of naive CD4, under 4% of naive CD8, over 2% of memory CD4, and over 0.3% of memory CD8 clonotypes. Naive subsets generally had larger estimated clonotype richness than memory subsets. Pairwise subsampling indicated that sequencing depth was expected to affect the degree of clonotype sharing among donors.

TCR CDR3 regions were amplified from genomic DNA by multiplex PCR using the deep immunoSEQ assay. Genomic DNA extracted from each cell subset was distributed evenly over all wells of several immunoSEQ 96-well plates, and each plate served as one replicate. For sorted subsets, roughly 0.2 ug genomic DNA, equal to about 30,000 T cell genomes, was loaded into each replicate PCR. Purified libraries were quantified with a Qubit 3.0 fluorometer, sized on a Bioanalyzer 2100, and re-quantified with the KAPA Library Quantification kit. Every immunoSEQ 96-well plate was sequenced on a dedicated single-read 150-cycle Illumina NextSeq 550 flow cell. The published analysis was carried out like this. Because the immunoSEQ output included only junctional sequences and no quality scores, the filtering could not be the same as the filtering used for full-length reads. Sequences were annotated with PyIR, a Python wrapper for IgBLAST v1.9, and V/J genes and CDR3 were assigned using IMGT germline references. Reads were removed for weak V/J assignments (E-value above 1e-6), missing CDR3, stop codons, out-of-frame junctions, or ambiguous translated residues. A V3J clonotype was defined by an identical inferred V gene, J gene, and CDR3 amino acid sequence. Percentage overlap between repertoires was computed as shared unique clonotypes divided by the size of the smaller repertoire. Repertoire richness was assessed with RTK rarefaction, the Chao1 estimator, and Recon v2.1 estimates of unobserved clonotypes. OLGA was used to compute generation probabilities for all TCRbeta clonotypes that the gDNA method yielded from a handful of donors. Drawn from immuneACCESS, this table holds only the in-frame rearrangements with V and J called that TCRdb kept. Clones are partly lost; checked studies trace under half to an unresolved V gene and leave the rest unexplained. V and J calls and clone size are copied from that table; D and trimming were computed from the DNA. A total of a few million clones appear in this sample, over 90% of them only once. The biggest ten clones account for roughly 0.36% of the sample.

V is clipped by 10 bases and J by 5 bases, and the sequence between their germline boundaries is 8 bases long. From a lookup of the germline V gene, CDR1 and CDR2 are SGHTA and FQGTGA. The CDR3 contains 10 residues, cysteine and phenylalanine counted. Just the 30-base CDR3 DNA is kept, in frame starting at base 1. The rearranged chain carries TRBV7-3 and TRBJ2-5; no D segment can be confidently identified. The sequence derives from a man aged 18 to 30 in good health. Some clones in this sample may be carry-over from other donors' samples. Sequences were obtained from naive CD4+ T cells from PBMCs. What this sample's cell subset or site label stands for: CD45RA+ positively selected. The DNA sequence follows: TGTGCCACGGTAGAGGAGACCCAGTACTTC. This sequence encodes CATVEETQYF.